The clone carrying this TCR beta chain was seen a single time. Antigen: not known. Sequencing used immunoSEQ multiplex PCR; TCRdb keeps in-frame clones, though not all of them. The sample records under 130,000 clones, 88% being singletons. CDR1 and CDR2 (germline): SGHRS, YFSETQ. The CDR3 is made up of 14 amino acids. Between the trimmed V and J ends, which lost 2 bases and 2 bases, there was a span of 8 bases. The sample belongs to a study of T cell responses to AZD1222 COVID-19 vaccine. Study results and limitations: Spike-specific TCR breadth and depth grew following two AZD1222 doses. Researchers report vaccine-associated CD4 TCRs spanning spike, with dominance at 160-218 and 743-854. Females outnumbered males among donors, who were mostly white British; clonal diversity was possibly underestimated.

The sequence was obtained from an adult in good health. This specimen was peripheral blood, taken on day 0 of AZD1222 vaccination. The chain is built from TRBV5-1 and TRBJ2-1; D unclear. The CDR3, as DNA: TGCGCCAGCAGCTTCGCCGGAACCTACAATGAGCAGTTCTTC. It codes for CASSFAGTYNEQFF.